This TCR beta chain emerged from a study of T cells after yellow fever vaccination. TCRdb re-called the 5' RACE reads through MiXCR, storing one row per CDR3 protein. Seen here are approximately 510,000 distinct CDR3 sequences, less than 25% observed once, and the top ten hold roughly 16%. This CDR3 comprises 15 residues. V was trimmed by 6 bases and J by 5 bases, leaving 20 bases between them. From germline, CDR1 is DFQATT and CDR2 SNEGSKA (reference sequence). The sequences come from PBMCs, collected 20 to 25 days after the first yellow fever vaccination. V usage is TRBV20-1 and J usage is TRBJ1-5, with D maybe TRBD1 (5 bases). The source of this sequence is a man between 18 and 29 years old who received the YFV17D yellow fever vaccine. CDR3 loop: CSAPGLGVDDQPQHF. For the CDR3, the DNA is TGCAGTGCCCCCGGCCTAGGGGTGGATGATCAGCCCCAGCATTTT.